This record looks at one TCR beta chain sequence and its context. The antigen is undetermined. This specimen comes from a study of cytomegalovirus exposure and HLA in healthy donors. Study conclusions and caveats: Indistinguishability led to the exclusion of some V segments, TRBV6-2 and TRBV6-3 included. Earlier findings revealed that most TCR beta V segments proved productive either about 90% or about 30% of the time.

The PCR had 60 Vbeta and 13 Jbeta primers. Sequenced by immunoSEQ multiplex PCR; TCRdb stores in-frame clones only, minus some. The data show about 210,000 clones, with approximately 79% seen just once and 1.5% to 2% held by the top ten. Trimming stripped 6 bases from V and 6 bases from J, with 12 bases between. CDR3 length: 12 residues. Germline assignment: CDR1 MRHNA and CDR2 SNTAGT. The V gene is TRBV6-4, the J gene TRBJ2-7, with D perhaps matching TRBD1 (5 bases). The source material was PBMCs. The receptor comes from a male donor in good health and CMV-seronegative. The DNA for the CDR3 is TGTGCCAGCAGAGGGGTGTCGGGCGAGCAGTACTTC. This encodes CASRGVSGEQYF.